These 18 T cell receptor beta chains were sequenced from one sample in a study of tumor-infiltrating lymphocytes in localized non-small cell lung cancer. TCRdb's table, derived via immunoSEQ multiplex PCR, lists solely in-frame clones and lacks some. The table records roughly 6,200 clones, 70% to 80% of them present only once. The sequenced sample consisted of uninvolved lung tissue not adjacent to the tumor. The source of these receptors is a human donor with non-small cell lung cancer.

The chain is built from TRBV27 and TRBJ1-5; D remains unclear. V was trimmed by 5 bases and J by 1 base, leaving 9 bases between them. This CDR3 has 14 amino acids. Looked up from germline, CDR1 is MNHEY and CDR2 is SMNVEV (reference sequence). CDR3 sequence reads: CASSDAKSNQPQHF. DNA for the CDR3: TGTGCCAGCAGTGACGCGAAGAGCAATCAGCCCCAGCATTTT.

This clone is a singleton in its sample. The chain joins TRBV7-7 to TRBJ2-5; 9 bases agree with TRBD2. The CDR3 loop spans 16 amino acids. V dropped 1 base and J dropped 5; count of bases not matched to a gene: 8. Germline lookup yields CDR1 SSHAT and CDR2 FNYEAQ (reference sequence). The chain's CDR3 is CASSLVGTSRQETQYF. The CDR3 DNA reads TGTGCCAGCAGCTTAGTTGGGACTAGCCGACAGGAGACCCAGTACTTC.

This chain joins TRBV27 and TRBJ2-3; D remains unclear. Germline V lookup: CDR1 MNHEY, CDR2 SMNVEV (reference sequence). V was shortened by 5 bases and J by 3 bases, with 15 bases between the two germline ends. This CDR3 has 15 amino acids. CDR3 coding DNA: TGTGCCAGCAGTATCCTAGGGATTGGAACAGATACGCAGTATTTT. It encodes CASSILGIGTDTQYF.

CDR3 residues: CAWKPAEREKLFF. The CDR3 coding sequence is TGTGCCTGGAAGCCGGCGGAACGGGAAAAACTGTTTTTT. This rearrangement joins TRBV30 to TRBJ1-4, with unresolved D. CDR1 is GTSNPN, CDR2 SVGIG, per germline (reference sequence). The CDR3 loop spans 13 amino acids. V lost 4 bases to trimming and J lost 8 bases, with 14 bases between them.

This clone was seen only a few times. This chain joins TRBV19 and TRBJ2-2; 7 bases align to TRBD2. The J segment lost 0 bases and the V segment lost 5 bases, leaving 6 bases of the junction unmatched. The CDR3 consists of 16 residues. The V gene's germline CDR1 is LNHDA and CDR2 SQIVND (reference sequence). CDR3 in DNA: TGTGCCAGTAGTTTTTTAGCGGGCGCGAACACCGGGGAGCTGTTTTTT. This gives the protein CASSFLAGANTGELFF.

This clone was seen just once. V is TRBV6-1 and J is TRBJ1-3; D is unresolved. The CDR3 is made up of 14 amino acids. Germline V CDR1 and CDR2: MNHNS, SASEGT. The V gene lost 4 bases and the J gene lost 0 bases, with 7 bases spanning the gap. CDR3 DNA: TGTGCCAGCAGTGTGGACGGCTCTGGAAACACCATATATTTT. Translation: CASSVDGSGNTIYF.

The chain couples TRBV10-1 to TRBJ2-4, with D possibly being TRBD1 or TRBD2 (5 bases each). In germline, CDR1 is WNHNN, CDR2 SYGVQD (reference sequence). Trimming removed 1 base at V and 1 base at J, with 11 bases between. The CDR3 consists of 16 residues. CDR3 protein: CASSELRGDAKNIQYF. In nucleotides, the CDR3 is TGCGCCAGCAGTGAGTTGAGGGGAGATGCCAAAAACATTCAGTACTTC.

The chain is built from TRBV2 and TRBJ2-1, with D maybe TRBD1 (6 bases). Germline V CDR1 and CDR2: SNHLY, FYNNEI. There are 13 residues in the CDR3. The V gene lost 2 bases and the J gene lost 4 bases, with 6 bases spanning the gap. In DNA form, the CDR3 reads TGTGCCAGCAGTGAACAGGGGTACAATGAGCAGTTCTTC. Translation gives CASSEQGYNEQFF.

In this sample, this clone turned up a few times. The chain recombines TRBV5-5 with TRBJ1-6; D is uncertain. Between the trimmed V and J ends, which lost 0 bases and 5 bases, there was a span of 9 bases. The CDR3 consists of 15 residues. The germline CDR1 and CDR2 sequences are SGHKS and YYEKEE (reference sequence). The chain's CDR3 is CASSLVGQDNSPLHF. The CDR3 DNA reads as TGTGCCAGCAGCTTGGTAGGGCAGGATAATTCACCCCTCCACTTT.

The rearrangement links TRBV11-2 to TRBJ2-3, with 10 bases aligning to TRBD2. There are 17 residues in the CDR3. Germline assignment: CDR1 SGHAT and CDR2 FQNNGV. V gave up 0 bases and J gave up 2 bases; unmatched junction bases: 5. The CDR3 is CASSLEGLAGVTDTQYF. As DNA, the CDR3 is TGTGCCAGCAGCTTAGAAGGTCTAGCGGGAGTCACAGATACGCAGTATTTT.

This chain uses TRBV28 with TRBJ2-1; 9 bases align to TRBD1. The CDR3 extends over 15 amino acids. The V gene end was trimmed by 8 bases and the J gene end by 9 bases; junction bases not matched to a gene: 14. Germline CDR1 and CDR2: MDHEN and SYDVKM. In nucleotides, the CDR3 is TGTGCCAGCGGCTCCCTATCGGACAGGGGAACTGAGCAGTTCTTC. Protein sequence: CASGSLSDRGTEQFF. Looking up the rest from reference TRBV28 and TRBJ2-1 gives the full variable domain: DVKVTQSSRYLVKRTGEKVFLECVQDMDHENMFWYRQDPGLGLRLIYFSYDVKMKEKGDIPEGYSVSREKKERFSLILESASTNQTSMYLCASGSLSDRGTEQFFGPGTRLTVL.

The chain recombines TRBV6-1 with TRBJ1-5; no reliable D call. Per germline, CDR1 MNHNS and CDR2 SASEGT. The CDR3 has 15 residues. The V end was cut by 4 bases, the J end by 0 bases, with 10 bases between. CDR3 in DNA: TGTGCCAGCAGTGGGGTCGCCGCTAGCAATCAGCCCCAGCATTTT. Amino acids: CASSGVAASNQPQHF.

This clone occurred once. The rearrangement joins TRBV10-3 to TRBJ1-5; the D is unclear. Germline loops: CDR1 ENHRY, CDR2 SYGVKD. The CDR3 runs to 12 residues. Trimming stripped 3 bases from V and 10 bases from J, with 10 bases between. CDR3 nucleotides: TGTGCCATCAGTGACAGTCCAGAACCCCAGCATTTT. It is translated as CAISDSPEPQHF.

This clone is medium-sized (0.01 to 0.1%) within its sample. The chain employs TRBV10-1 and TRBJ2-7; D is undetermined. The V and J ends lost 3 bases and 6 bases respectively, with 6 bases between them. The length of the CDR3 is 11 residues. Germline V CDR1 and CDR2: WNHNN, SYGVQD (reference sequence). The CDR3 DNA reads as TGCGCCAGCAGTGATTACAGCGAGCAGTACTTC. It specifies CASSDYSEQYF.

This clone appeared a few times. This rearrangement joins TRBV5-1 to TRBJ2-2; TRBD2 aligns across 9 bases. CDR3 length: 16 amino acids. V shed 0 bases and J 4 bases; nucleotides not matched to a gene: 4. CDR1 and CDR2 from the germline V gene are SGHRS and YFSETQ. Here the CDR3 DNA reads TGCGCCAGCAGCTTGGGGATAGCGGGAGTCACCGGGGAGCTGTTTTTT. Residues: CASSLGIAGVTGELFF.

The chain carries TRBV28 and TRBJ1-3; no clear D gene. Germline V gene data show CDR1 as MDHEN and CDR2 as SYDVKM. The CDR3 extends over 15 amino acids. The V gene lost 2 bases and the J gene lost 5 bases, with 13 bases spanning the gap. CDR3 in amino acids: CASSLAGSGRNTIYF. The CDR3 coding sequence is TGTGCCAGCAGTTTAGCCGGGAGTGGAAGAAACACCATATATTTT.

V usage is TRBV7-2 and J usage is TRBJ2-3; 7 nucleotides agree with TRBD2. The CDR3 has 13 amino acids. The germline gives CDR1 SGHTA, CDR2 FQGNSA. The junction had 0 bases not matched to a gene; V was cut back by 5 bases and J by 1 base. The CDR3 nucleotides are TGTGCCAGCAGCCGGGGGGGCACAGATACGCAGTATTTT. Translating gives CASSRGGTDTQYF.

This clone showed up just once. The chain employs TRBV29-1 and TRBJ2-5; 11 bases align to TRBD1. V was clipped by 7 bases and J by 4 bases; unmatched bases: 2. From germline, CDR1 is SQVTM and CDR2 ANQGSEA. This CDR3 spans 12 amino acids. The CDR3 here is CSAGTGGETQYF. CDR3 bases: TGCAGCGCTGGGACAGGGGGAGAGACCCAGTACTTC. Supplemented by reference TRBV29-1 and TRBJ2-5, the full variable domain reads SAVISQKPSRDICQRGTSLTIQCQVDSQVTMMFWYRQQPGQSLTLIATANQGSEATYESGFVIDKFPISRPNLTFSTLTVSNMSPEDSSIYLCSAGTGGETQYFGPGTRLLVL.